One sample yielded the 23 T cell receptor beta chains listed below, sequenced in a study of CD8 T cells in Susac syndrome. After extraction with the RNeasy kit, about 0.45 to 1 ug of the RNA was reverse transcribed using random hexamers. TCRdb itself ran the immunoSEQ multiplex PCR reads through MiXCR, one entry per CDR3 protein. There are 180,000 or so distinct CDR3 sequences in the sample; around 94% occur only once, and about 0.13% lies in the top ten. The sequenced sample consisted of CD4+ T cells from PBMCs. These receptors originate from a human donor in good health.

V and J are TRBV29-1 and TRBJ1-1; no firm D call. CDR3 length: 12 residues. The V and J ends lost 4 bases and 4 bases respectively, with 10 bases between them. Germline-derived CDR1 and CDR2 are SQVTM and ANQGSEA. The CDR3 spells CSVGEGFTEAFF. DNA for the CDR3: TGCAGCGTTGGGGAGGGTTTCACTGAAGCTTTCTTT.

The gene calls are TRBV10-3 and TRBJ1-1; D is unclear. Germline CDR1 is ENHRY and CDR2 is SYGVKD. V lost 0 bases, J lost 4 bases, and 12 bases lay in between. The CDR3 extends over 15 amino acids. The CDR3 protein is CAISESSGYSTEAFF. CDR3 bases: TGTGCCATCAGTGAGTCGAGTGGTTATAGCACTGAAGCTTTCTTT.

CDR3 loop: CASSEDRENIQYF. In DNA form, the CDR3 reads TGTGCCAGCAGTGAGGACAGAGAAAACATTCAGTACTTC. The chain couples TRBV7-3 to TRBJ2-4, with D maybe TRBD1 (6 bases). The V gene's germline CDR1 is SGHTA and CDR2 FQGTGA. The CDR3 consists of 13 residues. V was trimmed by 6 bases and J by 5 bases, leaving 11 bases between them.

This chain uses TRBV6-2 or TRBV6-3 with TRBJ1-6; TRBD1 might be the D (6 bases). The V and J ends lost 0 bases and 3 bases respectively, with 6 bases between them. The CDR3 consists of 15 residues. CDR1 is MNHEY, CDR2 SVGEGT, per germline. CDR3 in DNA: TGTGCCAGCAGTTACTCGGACAGCTATAATTCACCCCTCCACTTT. Translation: CASSYSDSYNSPLHF.

V and J are TRBV20-1 and TRBJ2-1; a weak D match, TRBD2 (6 bases). The CDR3 sequence is 14 residues long. Trimming cost V 3 bases and J 1 base, with 10 bases left between them. Looked up from germline, CDR1 is DFQATT and CDR2 is SNEGSKA (reference sequence). CDR3 nucleotide sequence: TGCAGTGCTAGGATGGGGGGTTCCTACAATGAGCAGTTCTTC. Amino acids: CSARMGGSYNEQFF.

Only one count was recorded for this clonotype. The chain carries TRBV9 and TRBJ2-1; TRBD1 aligns across 9 bases. CDR3 size: 16 residues. Germline V CDR1 and CDR2: SGDLS, YYNGEE. Trimming cost V 0 bases and J 6 bases; bases outside gene matches: 7. Here the CDR3 reads CASSVAGGQGGNEQFF. The CDR3, as DNA: TGTGCCAGCAGCGTAGCTGGGGGACAGGGTGGCAATGAGCAGTTCTTC.

The chain recombines TRBV29-1 with TRBJ2-1; 13 bases fit TRBD2. This CDR3 spans 12 amino acids. Per the germline V gene, CDR1 is SQVTM and CDR2 is ANQGSEA. The V segment lost 4 bases and the J segment 13 bases; nucleotides outside the gene matches: 4. The CDR3 loop reads CSVATSGGEQFF. CDR3 sequence (DNA): TGCAGCGTTGCCACTAGCGGGGGGGAACAGTTCTTC.

The V and J genes are TRBV5-1 and TRBJ2-3; 7 bases are shared with TRBD1. The CDR3 spans 17 residues. CDR1 SGHRS and CDR2 YFSETQ come from the germline V gene. J lost 2 bases, V lost 4 bases, and 13 bases had no gene match. CDR3 sequence reads: CASSLDATGQYTDTQYF. In DNA, the CDR3 is TGCGCCAGCAGCCTAGACGCCACGGGACAGTACACAGATACGCAGTATTTT.

This rearrangement joins TRBV7-2 to TRBJ2-3; tentatively, D is TRBD1 (5 bases). Germline V gene sequence: CDR1 SGHTA, CDR2 FQGNSA. The CDR3 contains 15 residues. V lost 6 bases, J lost 9 bases, and 22 bases lay in between. CDR3 sequence reads: CASSPDTGIGTTQYF. The CDR3 DNA sequence: TGTGCCAGCAGTCCTGATACAGGAATTGGTACCACGCAGTATTTT.

The chain employs TRBV28 and TRBJ1-5, with 9 bases fitting TRBD1. The CDR3 spans 15 residues. Germline CDR1 reads MDHEN; CDR2 reads SYDVKM. Unmatched junction bases numbered 7, after V lost 4 bases and J lost 6 bases. The CDR3 bases are TGTGCCAGCAGTTCGCTGGGACAGGGCAGTCAGCCCCAGCATTTT. Protein: CASSSLGQGSQPQHF.

V usage is TRBV4-2 and J usage is TRBJ2-2, with D perhaps TRBD2 (5 bases). V was clipped by 0 bases and J by 7 bases, with 12 bases between them. The CDR3 loop spans 15 amino acids. Germline values: CDR1 LGHNA, CDR2 YNFKEQ. The CDR3 DNA reads as TGTGCCAGCAGCCAAGAGAGTAGGGCGGGCGGGGAGCTGTTTTTT. Amino acid sequence: CASSQESRAGGELFF.

This chain joins TRBV4-3 and TRBJ2-1, with D perhaps given as TRBD1 or TRBD2 (5 bases each). The V and J ends lost 5 bases and 8 bases respectively, with 19 bases between them. This CDR3 region has 15 residues. The V gene's germline CDR1 is LGHNA and CDR2 YSLEER. CDR3: CASSNAPRGRHEQFF. The CDR3 DNA is TGCGCCAGCAGCAACGCCCCCCGGGGACGGCATGAGCAGTTCTTC.

This chain joins TRBV12-3 or TRBV12-4 and TRBJ1-5; D is unresolved. Trimming stripped 5 bases from V and 0 bases from J, with 8 bases between. CDR3 length equals 14 residues. This CDR3 is CASSKVDSNQPQHF. CDR3 coding DNA: TGTGCCAGCAGTAAGGTGGATAGCAATCAGCCCCAGCATTTT.

The gene calls are TRBV29-1 and TRBJ1-2; tentative D call: TRBD1 (6 bases). V lost 3 bases to trimming and J lost 8 bases, with 19 bases between them. CDR1 SQVTM and CDR2 ANQGSEA come from the germline V gene. There are 14 residues in the CDR3. The CDR3: CSVDPSGGAGGYTF. As DNA, the CDR3 is TGCAGCGTTGACCCATCCGGGGGCGCGGGCGGCTACACCTTC.

The chain joins TRBV12-3 or TRBV12-4 to TRBJ2-7; 9 bases are a match to TRBD1. With V trimmed by 6 bases and J by 0 bases, 3 bases remained unmatched. The CDR3 runs 14 residues. The CDR3 region has the DNA TGTGCCAGCAGCCAGACAGGGGGCTCCTACGAGCAGTACTTC. The encoded protein is CASSQTGGSYEQYF.

V and J are TRBV4-2 and TRBJ2-7; D possibly corresponds to TRBD2 (6 bases). Germline V gene sequence: CDR1 LGHNA, CDR2 YNFKEQ. Trimming stripped 3 bases from V and 4 bases from J, with 13 bases between. The CDR3 contains 14 residues. This CDR3 reads CASSHPGEPYEQYF. DNA of the CDR3: TGTGCCAGCAGCCACCCGGGAGAGCCTTACGAGCAGTACTTC.

This clonotype was observed a single time. The chain joins TRBV30 to TRBJ1-2, with TRBD1 matching 7 bases. The CDR3 spans 13 residues. V was clipped by 1 base and J by 10 bases; unmatched bases: 9. Germline values: CDR1 GTSNPN, CDR2 SVGIG (reference sequence). As DNA, the CDR3 is TGTGCCTGGAGTGCTGTAGTCGAGGGGGCCTACACCTTC. It encodes CAWSAVVEGAYTF.

The chain couples TRBV4-3 to TRBJ1-6; the D is unclear. Deletions cut 4 bases from V and 9 bases from J, with 13 bases between. The CDR3 has 14 residues. Germline CDR1 and CDR2: LGHNA and YSLEER. CDR3 in DNA: TGCGCCAGCAGCCTGACCCAGAAGGGTTCACCCCTCCACTTT. Protein: CASSLTQKGSPLHF.

The gene calls are TRBV24-1 and TRBJ2-5; D remains unclear. The CDR3 extends over 15 amino acids. Germline-derived CDR1 and CDR2 are KGHDR and SFDVKD. V lost 7 bases, J lost 2 bases, and 16 bases lay in between. The CDR3 here is CATSEPDLEQETQYF. The CDR3 region has the DNA TGTGCCACCAGCGAACCGGACCTTGAACAAGAGACCCAGTACTTC.

J is TRBJ2-7 and V is TRBV3-1; D gene unclear. Germline-derived CDR1 and CDR2 are LGHDT and YNNKEL (reference sequence). Deletions cut 1 base from V and 0 bases from J, with 7 bases between. The length of the CDR3 is 14 residues. The CDR3 loop is CASSQGAGSYEQYF. The CDR3 DNA reads as TGTGCCAGCAGCCAAGGTGCAGGCTCCTACGAGCAGTACTTC.

This chain uses TRBV5-6 with TRBJ1-2; perhaps TRBD1 as D (5 bases). The CDR3 loop spans 12 amino acids. Trimming removed 2 bases at V and 7 bases at J, with 9 bases between. The germline CDR1 and CDR2 sequences are SGHDT and YYEEEE. The CDR3 coding sequence is TGTGCCAGCAGCTTCGCCGGGACTGGCTACACCTTC. Encoded protein: CASSFAGTGYTF. The full variable domain, in which reference TRBV5-6 and TRBJ1-2 provide the parts outside the CDR3, is DAGVTQSPTHLIKTRGQQVTLRCSPKSGHDTVSWYQQALGQGPQFIFQYYEEEERQRGNFPDRFSGHQFPNYSSELNVNALLLGDSALYLCASSFAGTGYTFGSGTRLTVV.

The chain joins TRBV6-2 or TRBV6-3 to TRBJ1-6, with 8 bases lining up with TRBD1. Germline V gene lookup returns CDR1 MNHEY and CDR2 SVGEGT. There are 16 residues in the CDR3. The V segment lost 0 bases and the J segment 6 bases; nucleotides outside the gene matches: 4. In DNA, the CDR3 is TGTGCCAGCAGTTACTCATCAGGGGGCTTTAATTCACCCCTCCACTTT. Translating gives CASSYSSGGFNSPLHF.

V usage is TRBV18 and J usage is TRBJ2-3, with D unclear. Germline CDR1 KGHSH, CDR2 LQKENI. This CDR3 comprises 14 residues. V lost 3 bases and J lost 4, with 11 bases in between. The DNA for the CDR3 is TGTGCCAGCTCACCCCCCAGTGGCCCAGATACGCAGTATTTT. As protein: CASSPPSGPDTQYF.